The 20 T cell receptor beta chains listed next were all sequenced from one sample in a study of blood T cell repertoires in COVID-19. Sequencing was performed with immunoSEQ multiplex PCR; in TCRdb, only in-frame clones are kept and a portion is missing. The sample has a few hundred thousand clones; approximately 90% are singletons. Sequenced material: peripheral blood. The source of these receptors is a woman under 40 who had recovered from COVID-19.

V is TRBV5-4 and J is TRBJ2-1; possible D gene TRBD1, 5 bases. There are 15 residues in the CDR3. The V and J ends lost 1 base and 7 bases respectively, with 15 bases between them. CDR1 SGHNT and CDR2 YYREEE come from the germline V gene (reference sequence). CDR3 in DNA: TGTGCCAGCAGCTTGTCGTCAGGGTCTTTTAATGAGCAGTTCTTC. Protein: CASSLSSGSFNEQFF.

The CDR3 DNA follows: TGTGCCAGCAGCTTAGGCTGGGGAGCCACCTACGAGCAGTACTTC. Translated: CASSLGWGATYEQYF. The rearrangement uses TRBV11-2 and TRBJ2-7; D is possibly TRBD2 (5 bases). V was trimmed by 1 base and J by 2 bases, leaving 12 bases between them. The V gene's germline CDR1 is SGHAT and CDR2 FQNNGV. The CDR3 sequence is 15 residues long.

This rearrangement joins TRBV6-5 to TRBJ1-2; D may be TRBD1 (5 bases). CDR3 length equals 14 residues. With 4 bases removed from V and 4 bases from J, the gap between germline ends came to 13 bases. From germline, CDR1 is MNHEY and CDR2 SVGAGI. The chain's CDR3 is CASSSWDWGYGYTF. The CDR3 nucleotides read TGTGCCAGCAGTTCCTGGGACTGGGGCTATGGCTACACCTTC.

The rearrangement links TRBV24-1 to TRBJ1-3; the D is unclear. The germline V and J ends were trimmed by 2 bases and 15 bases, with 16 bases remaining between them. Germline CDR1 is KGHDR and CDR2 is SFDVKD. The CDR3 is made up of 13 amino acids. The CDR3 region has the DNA TGTGCCACCAGTGATTGGGCCTTTTTTCGATCATATTTT. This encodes CATSDWAFFRSYF.

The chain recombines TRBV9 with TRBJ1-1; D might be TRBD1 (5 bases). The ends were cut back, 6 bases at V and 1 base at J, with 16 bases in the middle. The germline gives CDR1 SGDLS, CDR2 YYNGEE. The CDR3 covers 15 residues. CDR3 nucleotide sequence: TGTGCCAGCAAACCGTACAAGGGGCAGAACACTGAAGCTTTCTTT. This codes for CASKPYKGQNTEAFF.

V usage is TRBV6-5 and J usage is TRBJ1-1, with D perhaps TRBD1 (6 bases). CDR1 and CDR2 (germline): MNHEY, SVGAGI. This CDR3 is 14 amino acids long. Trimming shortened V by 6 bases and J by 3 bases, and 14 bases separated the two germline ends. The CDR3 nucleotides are TGTGCCAGCAGACGACAGGCCGGGGACACTGAAGCTTTCTTT. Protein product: CASRRQAGDTEAFF.

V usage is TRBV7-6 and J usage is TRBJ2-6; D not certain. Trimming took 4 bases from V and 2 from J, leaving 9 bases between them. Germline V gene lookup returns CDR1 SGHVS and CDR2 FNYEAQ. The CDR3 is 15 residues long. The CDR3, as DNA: TGTGCCAGCAGCTCCACATTTGCTGGGGCCAACGTCCTGACTTTC. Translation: CASSSTFAGANVLTF.

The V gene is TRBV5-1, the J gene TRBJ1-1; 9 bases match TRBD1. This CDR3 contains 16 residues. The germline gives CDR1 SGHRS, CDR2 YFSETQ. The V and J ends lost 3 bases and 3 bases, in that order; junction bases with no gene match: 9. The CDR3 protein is CASSSQRTGVDTEAFF. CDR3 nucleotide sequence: TGCGCCAGCAGCTCCCAACGGACAGGGGTGGACACTGAAGCTTTCTTT.

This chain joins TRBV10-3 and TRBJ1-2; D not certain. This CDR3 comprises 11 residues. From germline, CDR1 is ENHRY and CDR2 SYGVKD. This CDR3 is CASKEDALYTF. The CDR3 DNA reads TGTGCATCAAAGGAGGATGCCCTCTACACCTTC.

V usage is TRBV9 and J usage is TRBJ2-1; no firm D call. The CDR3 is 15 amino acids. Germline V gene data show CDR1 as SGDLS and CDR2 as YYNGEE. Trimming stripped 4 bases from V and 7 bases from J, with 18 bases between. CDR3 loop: CASSPNIIAANEQFF. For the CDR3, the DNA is TGTGCCAGCAGCCCAAACATAATAGCCGCTAATGAGCAGTTCTTC.

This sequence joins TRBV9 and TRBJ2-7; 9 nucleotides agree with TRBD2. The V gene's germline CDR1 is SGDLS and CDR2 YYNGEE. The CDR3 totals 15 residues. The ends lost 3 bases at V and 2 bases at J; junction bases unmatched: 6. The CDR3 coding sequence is TGTGCCAGCAGCGCGACCAGCGGGGGGACCTACGAGCAGTACTTC. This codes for CASSATSGGTYEQYF. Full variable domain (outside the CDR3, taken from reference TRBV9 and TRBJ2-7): DSGVTQTPKHLITATGQRVTLRCSPRSGDLSVYWYQQSLDQGLQFLIQYYNGEERAKGNILERFSAQQFPDLHSELNLSSLELGDSALYFCASSATSGGTYEQYFGPGTRLTVT.

The CDR3 coding sequence is TGCGCCAGCCACCTCACCCCGCCGACCCCCTCGACAGGGGCTGAATACGATACGCAGTATTTT. Residues: CASHLTPPTPSTGAEYDTQYF. The V call is TRBV4-3, the J call TRBJ2-3, with 8 positions matching TRBD1. This CDR3 contains 21 residues. V shed 8 bases, J shed 6 bases, and the junction held 31 bases outside the gene matches. Looked up from germline, CDR1 is LGHNA and CDR2 is YSLEER.

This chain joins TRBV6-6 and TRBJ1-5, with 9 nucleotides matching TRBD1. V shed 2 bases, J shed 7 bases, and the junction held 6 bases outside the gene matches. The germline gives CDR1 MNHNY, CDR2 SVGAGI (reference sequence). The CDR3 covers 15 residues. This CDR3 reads CASSYMGQGGQPQHF. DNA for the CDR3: TGTGCCAGCAGTTACATGGGACAGGGCGGGCAGCCCCAGCATTTT.

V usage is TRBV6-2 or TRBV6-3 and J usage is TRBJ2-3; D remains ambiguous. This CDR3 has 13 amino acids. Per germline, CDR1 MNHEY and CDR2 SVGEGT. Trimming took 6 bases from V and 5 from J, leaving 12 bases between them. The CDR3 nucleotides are TGTGCCAGCAGCCGAAGACTGCAAGATACGCAGTATTTT. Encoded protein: CASSRRLQDTQYF.

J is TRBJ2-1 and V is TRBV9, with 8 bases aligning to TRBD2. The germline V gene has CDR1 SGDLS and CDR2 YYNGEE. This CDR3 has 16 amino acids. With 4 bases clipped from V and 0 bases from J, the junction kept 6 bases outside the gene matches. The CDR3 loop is CASSMGLGSSYNEQFF. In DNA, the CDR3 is TGTGCCAGCAGCATGGGACTAGGGAGCTCCTACAATGAGCAGTTCTTC. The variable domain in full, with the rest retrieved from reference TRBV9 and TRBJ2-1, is DSGVTQTPKHLITATGQRVTLRCSPRSGDLSVYWYQQSLDQGLQFLIQYYNGEERAKGNILERFSAQQFPDLHSELNLSSLELGDSALYFCASSMGLGSSYNEQFFGPGTRLTVL.

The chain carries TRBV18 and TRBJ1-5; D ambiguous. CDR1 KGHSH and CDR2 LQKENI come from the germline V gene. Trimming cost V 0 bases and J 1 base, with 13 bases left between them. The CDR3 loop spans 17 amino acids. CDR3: CASSPPIVAFSNQPQHF. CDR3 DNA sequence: TGTGCCAGCTCACCACCGATAGTAGCTTTCAGCAATCAGCCCCAGCATTTT.

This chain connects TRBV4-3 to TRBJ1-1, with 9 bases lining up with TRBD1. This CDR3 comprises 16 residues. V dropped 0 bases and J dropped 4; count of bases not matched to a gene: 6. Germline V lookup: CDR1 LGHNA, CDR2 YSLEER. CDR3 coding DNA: TGCGCCAGCAGCCAAGATAACAGGGGGCTGGGCACTGAAGCTTTCTTT. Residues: CASSQDNRGLGTEAFF.

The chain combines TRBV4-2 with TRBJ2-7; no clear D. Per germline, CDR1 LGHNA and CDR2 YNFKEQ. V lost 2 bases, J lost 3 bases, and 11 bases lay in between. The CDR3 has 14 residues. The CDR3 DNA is TGTGCCAGCAGCCAAATTCAGGCAGGCTACGAGCAGTACTTC. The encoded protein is CASSQIQAGYEQYF.

CDR3 residues: CASGERARGTDTQYF. DNA for the CDR3: TGTGCCAGCGGGGAGCGGGCCCGGGGGACAGATACGCAGTATTTT. V usage is TRBV28 and J usage is TRBJ2-3, with D perhaps matching TRBD2 (6 bases). The germline gives CDR1 MDHEN, CDR2 SYDVKM. V lost 8 bases, J lost 3 bases, and 18 bases lay in between. This CDR3 is 15 amino acids long.

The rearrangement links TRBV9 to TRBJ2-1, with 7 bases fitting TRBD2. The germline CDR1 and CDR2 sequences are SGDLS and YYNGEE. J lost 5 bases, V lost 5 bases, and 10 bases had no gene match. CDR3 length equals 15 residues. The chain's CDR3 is CASSTPSGGDNEQFF. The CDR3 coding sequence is TGTGCCAGCAGTACGCCGAGTGGGGGGGACAATGAGCAGTTCTTC.